This entry is about one T cell receptor (beta chain). This record comes from a study of blood T cell repertoires in COVID-19. This CDR3 region has 11 residues. The germline V gene encodes CDR1 SNHLY and CDR2 FYNNEI. V lost 7 bases to trimming and J lost 6 bases, with 8 bases between them. Using immunoSEQ multiplex PCR, the repertoire was profiled, and TCRdb retains in-frame clones only, with some absent. Of some 400,000 clones listed, around 84% were seen once; the top ten hold approximately 1%. Material: peripheral blood. The genes are TRBV2 and TRBJ2-3; no clear D. The clonotype originates from a human donor with acute or convalescent COVID-19. The donor label of this sample is uncertain. The DNA of the CDR3 is TGTGCCAGCATCCTACTGGATACGCAGTATTTT. Protein sequence: CASILLDTQYF.